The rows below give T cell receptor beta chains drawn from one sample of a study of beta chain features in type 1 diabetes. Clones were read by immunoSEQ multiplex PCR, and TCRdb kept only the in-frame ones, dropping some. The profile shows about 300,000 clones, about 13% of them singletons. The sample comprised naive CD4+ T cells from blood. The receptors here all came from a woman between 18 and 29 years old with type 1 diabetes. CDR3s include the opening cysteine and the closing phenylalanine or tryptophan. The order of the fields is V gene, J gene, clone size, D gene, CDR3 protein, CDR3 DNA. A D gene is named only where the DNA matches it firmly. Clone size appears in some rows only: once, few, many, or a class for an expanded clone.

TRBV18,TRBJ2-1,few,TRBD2,CASSPERLAGSEQFF,TGTGCCAGCTCACCAGAAAGGCTAGCGGGTAGTGAGCAGTTCTTC
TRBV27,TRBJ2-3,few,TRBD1,CASSSPTGGTDTQYF,TGTGCCAGCAGTTCCCCGACAGGGGGCACAGATACGCAGTATTTT
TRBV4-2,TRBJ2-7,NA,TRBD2,CASSQPAQGLAGGFEQYF,TGTGCCAGCAGCCAACCGGCCCAAGGACTAGCGGGAGGTTTCGAGCAGTACTTC
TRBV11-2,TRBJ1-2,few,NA,CASSPSGRANYGYTF,TGTGCCAGCAGCCCTAGCGGTAGAGCTAACTATGGCTACACCTTC
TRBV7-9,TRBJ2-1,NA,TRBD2,CASSLIPGLAGGDDEQFF,TGTGCCAGCAGCTTGATCCCGGGACTAGCGGGAGGTGATGATGAGCAGTTCTTC
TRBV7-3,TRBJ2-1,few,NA,CASSSDNYNEQFF,TGTGCCAGCAGCTCGGACAACTACAATGAGCAGTTCTTC
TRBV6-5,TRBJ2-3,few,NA,CASSYPVGGDTQYF,TGTGCCAGCAGTTACCCGGTCGGCGGGGATACGCAGTATTTT
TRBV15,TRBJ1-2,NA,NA,CATSRIKTGLDYGYTF,TGTGCCACCAGCAGAATAAAGACAGGACTAGACTATGGCTACACCTTC
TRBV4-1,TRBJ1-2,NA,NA,CASSQDHDSHETRGYTF,TGCGCCAGCAGCCAAGATCATGACAGCCACGAGACTCGGGGCTACACCTTC
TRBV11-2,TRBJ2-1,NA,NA,CASSGIAEASYNEQFF,TGTGCCAGCAGCGGCATTGCGGAGGCCTCCTACAATGAGCAGTTCTTC
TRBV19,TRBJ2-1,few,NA,CASKSLASYNEQFF,TGTGCCAGTAAAAGTCTAGCCTCCTACAATGAGCAGTTCTTC
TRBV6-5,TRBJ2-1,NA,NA,CASSYGSGFRFF,TGTGCCAGCAGTTACGGGTCAGGCTTTAGGTTCTTC
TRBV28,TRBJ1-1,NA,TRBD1,CASSTGTASNTEAFF,TGTGCCAGCAGTACCGGGACAGCATCGAACACTGAAGCTTTCTTT
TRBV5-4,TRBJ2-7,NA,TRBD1,CASSLPGTAYSYEQYF,TGTGCCAGCAGCTTGCCCGGGACAGCTTACTCCTACGAGCAGTACTTC
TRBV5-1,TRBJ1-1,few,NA,CASRVSNTEAFF,TGCGCCAGCAGGGTTAGCAACACTGAAGCTTTCTTT
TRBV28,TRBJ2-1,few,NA,CASRSLYEQFF,TGTGCCAGCAGGAGCCTGTATGAGCAGTTCTTC
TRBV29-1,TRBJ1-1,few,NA,CSAVQVLNTEAFF,TGCAGCGCCGTACAGGTTCTGAACACTGAAGCTTTCTTT
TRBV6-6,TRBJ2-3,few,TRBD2,CASSAGLADTQYF,TGTGCCAGCAGTGCGGGACTAGCCGATACGCAGTATTTT
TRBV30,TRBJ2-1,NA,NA,CAWSLRDEQFF,TGTGCCTGGAGTCTCCGGGATGAGCAGTTCTTC
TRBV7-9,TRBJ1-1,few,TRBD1,CASSLQGDTEAFF,TGTGCCAGCAGCTTACAGGGGGACACTGAAGCTTTCTTT
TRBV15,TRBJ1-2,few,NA,CATSRPPAGDVYGYTF,TGTGCCACCAGCAGACCCCCGGCGGGGGATGTCTATGGCTACACCTTC
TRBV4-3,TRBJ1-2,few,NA,CASSDRTDGYTF,TGCGCCAGCAGCGATAGGACAGACGGCTACACCTTC
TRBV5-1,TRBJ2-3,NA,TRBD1,CASSAGWDRVTDTQYF,TGCGCCAGCAGCGCGGGGTGGGACAGGGTCACAGATACGCAGTATTTT
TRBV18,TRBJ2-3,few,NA,CASSPTGSTDTQYF,TGTGCCAGCTCACCCACAGGGAGCACAGATACGCAGTATTTT
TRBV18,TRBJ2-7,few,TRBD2,CASSPSSGSGEQYF,TGTGCCAGCTCACCGTCTAGCGGGAGTGGCGAGCAGTACTTC
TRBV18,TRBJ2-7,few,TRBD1,CASSPTGEPIGQYF,TGTGCCAGCTCACCGACAGGGGAACCCATCGGGCAGTACTTC
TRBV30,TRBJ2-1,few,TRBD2,CAWYRWSGSSYNEQFF,TGTGCCTGGTATAGATGGAGCGGGAGCTCCTACAATGAGCAGTTCTTC
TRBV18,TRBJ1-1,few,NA,CASSPTGFEAFF,TGTGCCAGCTCGCCTACAGGCTTTGAAGCTTTCTTT
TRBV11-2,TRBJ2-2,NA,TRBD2,CASSLLAGVNTGELFF,TGTGCCAGCAGCTTACTAGCGGGAGTTAACACCGGGGAGCTGTTTTTT
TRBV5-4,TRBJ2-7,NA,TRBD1,CASSYSHGQAASYEQYF,TGTGCCAGCAGCTATAGTCACGGACAGGCAGCATCCTACGAGCAGTACTTC
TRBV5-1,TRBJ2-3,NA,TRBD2,CASNVGLGPTDTQYF,TGCGCCAGCAATGTGGGACTAGGGCCCACAGATACGCAGTATTTT
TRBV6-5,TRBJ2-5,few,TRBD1,CASSPGTGVQETQYF,TGTGCCAGCAGCCCCGGGACAGGGGTGCAAGAGACCCAGTACTTC
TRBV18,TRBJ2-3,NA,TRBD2,CASSSLAGVDTQYF,TGTGCCAGCTCATCACTAGCGGGAGTTGATACGCAGTATTTT
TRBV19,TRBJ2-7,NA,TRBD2,CASGSGTRGEQYF,TGTGCCAGCGGATCGGGGACTAGAGGCGAGCAGTACTTC
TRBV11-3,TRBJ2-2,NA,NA,CASNPTGFGELFF,TGTGCCAGCAATCCAACCGGGTTTGGGGAGCTGTTTTTT
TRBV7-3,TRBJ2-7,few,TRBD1,CASSLDRVRSYEQYF,TGTGCCAGCAGCCTCGACAGGGTCCGTTCCTACGAGCAGTACTTC
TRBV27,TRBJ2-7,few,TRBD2,CASSLHGILASGRDNTYEQYF,TGTGCCAGCAGTTTACATGGCATCCTGGCTAGCGGGAGGGATAATACCTACGAGCAGTACTTC
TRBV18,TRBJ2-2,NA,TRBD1,CASRQSTGTAGELFF,TGTGCCAGCCGACAATCGACAGGGACAGCCGGGGAGCTGTTTTTT
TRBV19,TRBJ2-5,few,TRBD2,CASSPSGLAGGPIQTQYF,TGTGCCAGTAGTCCCTCGGGGCTAGCGGGAGGGCCGATACAGACCCAGTACTTC
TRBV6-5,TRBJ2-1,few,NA,CASSYTGYSYNEQFF,TGTGCCAGCAGTTACACAGGATACTCCTACAATGAGCAGTTCTTC
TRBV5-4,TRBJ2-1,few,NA,CASSDGQTRSYNEQFF,TGTGCCAGCAGCGACGGACAGACCCGCTCCTACAATGAGCAGTTCTTC
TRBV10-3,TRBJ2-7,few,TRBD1,CAISEGQGGYEQYF,TGTGCCATCAGTGAGGGACAGGGGGGCTACGAGCAGTACTTC
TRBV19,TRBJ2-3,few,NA,CASSMQISTNTDTQYF,TGTGCCAGTAGTATGCAGATCTCTACTAACACAGATACGCAGTATTTT
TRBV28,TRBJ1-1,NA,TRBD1,CASSPPDRDQAFF,TGTGCCAGCAGTCCGCCGGACAGGGATCAAGCTTTCTTT
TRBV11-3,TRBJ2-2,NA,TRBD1,CASREGTGHNTGELFF,TGTGCCAGCAGGGAAGGGACAGGGCATAACACCGGGGAGCTGTTTTTT
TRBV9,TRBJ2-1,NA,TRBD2,CASSVGLADRLYSYNEQFF,TGTGCCAGCAGCGTAGGACTAGCGGACCGACTTTACTCCTACAATGAGCAGTTCTTC
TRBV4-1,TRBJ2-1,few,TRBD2,CASSLGLAGVLNEQFF,TGCGCCAGCAGCCTCGGGCTAGCGGGAGTGTTGAATGAGCAGTTCTTC
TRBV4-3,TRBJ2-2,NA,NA,CASSPQLWEWGYTGELFF,TGCGCCAGCAGCCCTCAGTTGTGGGAGTGGGGATACACCGGGGAGCTGTTTTTT
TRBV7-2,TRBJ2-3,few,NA,CASSTGTMTDTQYF,TGTGCCAGCAGTACCGGGACAATGACAGATACGCAGTATTTT
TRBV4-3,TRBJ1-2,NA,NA,CASSQDQGYGYGYTF,TGCGCCAGCAGCCAAGACCAGGGATACGGCTATGGCTACACCTTC